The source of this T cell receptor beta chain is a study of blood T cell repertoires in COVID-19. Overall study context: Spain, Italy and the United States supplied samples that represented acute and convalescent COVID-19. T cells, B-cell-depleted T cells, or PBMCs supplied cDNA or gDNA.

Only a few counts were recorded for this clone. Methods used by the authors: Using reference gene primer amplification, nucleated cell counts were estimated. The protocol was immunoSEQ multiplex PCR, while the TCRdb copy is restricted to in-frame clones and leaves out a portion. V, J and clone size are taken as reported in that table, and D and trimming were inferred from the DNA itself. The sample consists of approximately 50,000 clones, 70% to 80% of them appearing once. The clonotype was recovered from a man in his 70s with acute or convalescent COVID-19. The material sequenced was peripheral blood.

The CDR3 DNA is TGTGCCTGGGCACAGGGGCCCGGTCAGCCCCAGCATTTT. Amino acids: CAWAQGPGQPQHF. The rearrangement uses TRBV30 and TRBJ1-5, with TRBD1 matching 7 bases. The V gene's germline CDR1 is GTSNPN and CDR2 SVGIG (reference sequence). The CDR3 consists of 13 residues. Germline trimming cut 5 bases from V and 6 bases from J; bases unmatched to any gene: 7.